One sample yielded the 15 T cell receptor beta chains listed below, sequenced in a study of response to subunit inactivated influenza vaccine. One entry per CDR3 protein results from TCRdb running MiXCR on the RT-PCR reads. The sample lists 250,000 to 350,000 distinct CDR3 sequences; about 20% were seen once. The source material was PBMCs from blood, sampled approximately 22 months after vaccination. Receptor source: a man between 50 and 75 years old who received an inactivated influenza vaccine.

This clonotype was counted ten times or more. The rearrangement uses TRBV9 and TRBJ2-5, with D possibly TRBD1 on 5 matching bases. Trimming pared 2 bases from V and 3 bases from J, leaving 8 bases between. Germline V gene sequence: CDR1 SGDLS, CDR2 YYNGEE. This CDR3 contains 13 residues. The CDR3 DNA follows: TGTGCCAGCAGCGTGAGCAGGGAAGAGACCCAGTACTTC. Protein product: CASSVSREETQYF.

This clonotype was detected only a few times. The rearrangement links TRBV28 to TRBJ1-4; possible D gene TRBD1, 5 bases. This CDR3 comprises 14 residues. The V gene lost 6 bases and the J gene lost 4 bases, with 12 bases spanning the gap. CDR1 is MDHEN, CDR2 SYDVKM, per germline. DNA of the CDR3: TGTGCCAGCAGGTCAGGGACCATTAATGAAAAACTGTTTTTT. Amino acids: CASRSGTINEKLFF.

This clonotype has at least ten counts. The J gene is TRBJ1-5, the V gene TRBV12-3 or TRBV12-4; a possible D gene is TRBD1 (6 bases). V dropped 3 bases and J dropped 5 bases, with 11 bases sitting between them. The CDR3 runs to 14 residues. CDR3 coding DNA: TGTGCCAGCAGTTTCACAGGGAAAGATCAGCCCCAGCATTTT. This gives the protein CASSFTGKDQPQHF.

With regard to this clonotype: One end of the junction varies from germline; a read error may be responsible. This chain links TRBV12-3 or TRBV12-4 with TRBJ1-6; TRBD1 matches at 8 bases. The CDR3 is 15 residues long. Written as DNA, the CDR3 is TGTGCCGGCAGTTTAGCACGGACAGGGTATTCACCCCTCCACTTT. Its protein product is CAGSLARTGYSPLHF.

There are a few counts of this clonotype. V usage is TRBV4-3 and J usage is TRBJ1-2; the D is unclear. The germline V and J ends were trimmed by 3 bases and 5 bases, with 19 bases remaining between them. The CDR3 spans 16 residues. Germline V gene lookup returns CDR1 LGHNA and CDR2 YSLEER. The CDR3 sequence: CASSQTHKAPTYGYTF. CDR3 coding DNA: TGCGCCAGCAGCCAGACCCATAAGGCCCCAACGTATGGCTACACCTTC.

The chain employs TRBV7-9 and TRBJ2-2; the match to TRBD1 covers 10 bases. The germline V gene has CDR1 SEHNR and CDR2 FQNEAQ (reference sequence). This CDR3 has 16 amino acids. V trimming: 7 bases; J trimming: 4 bases; junction bases outside the gene matches: 9. This chain's CDR3 is CASTLYRTGGTGELFF. DNA for the CDR3: TGTGCCAGCACGCTCTACCGGACAGGGGGCACCGGGGAGCTGTTTTTT.

This clonotype has a count of ten or more. V is TRBV4-2 and J is TRBJ1-2; 7 nucleotides align to TRBD1. CDR3 size: 15 residues. The germline CDR1 and CDR2 sequences are LGHNA and YNFKEQ. V dropped 4 bases and J dropped 4; count of bases not matched to a gene: 9. The DNA of the CDR3 is TGTGCCAGCAGCCGAGACAGGGACGGAGGCTATGGCTACACCTTC. Its protein product is CASSRDRDGGYGYTF.

As for this clonotype: An end of the junction differs from the germline gene, which may be a read error. The chain employs TRBV7-7 and TRBJ2-2; D gene ambiguous. This CDR3 has 14 amino acids. Germline V CDR1 and CDR2: SSHAT, FNYEAQ (reference sequence). The CDR3 reads CASSKQPGTGELFF. CDR3 coding DNA: TGTGCTAGCAGCAAACAACCTGGGACCGGGGAGCTGTTTTTT.

Of note for this clonotype: No conserved phenylalanine or tryptophan is present at the end of the CDR3, so a read error is the likely explanation. The rearrangement links TRBV6-2 or TRBV6-3 to TRBJ1-5; D is ambiguous. Germline CDR1 is MNHEY and CDR2 is SVGEGT. The CDR3 totals 15 residues. Deletions cut 0 bases from V and 6 bases from J, with 12 bases between. The CDR3 coding sequence is TGTGCCAGCAGTTACTCGATGTCCCGTAGTCAGCCCCAGCATCTT. Its protein is CASSYSMSRSQPQHL.

Remarks on this clonotype: At one end, the junction sequence differs from germline, possibly due to a read error. J is TRBJ1-5 and V is TRBV19, with a tentative D call TRBD1 (5 bases). The germline V gene has CDR1 LNHDA and CDR2 SQIVND (reference sequence). The CDR3 runs to 13 residues. As DNA, the CDR3 is TGTGCCAGTACCCACCGGGGCAATCACCCCCAGCATTTT. This encodes CASTHRGNHPQHF.

This clonotype was observed a handful of times. This chain links TRBV4-3 with TRBJ2-7; 8 nucleotides align to TRBD1. CDR3 size: 16 residues. With V trimmed by 0 bases and J by 3 bases, 7 bases remained unmatched. Germline V gene lookup returns CDR1 LGHNA and CDR2 YSLEER. CDR3: CASSQDVGTGRYEQYF. The CDR3 coding sequence is TGCGCCAGCAGCCAAGATGTAGGGACAGGTCGCTACGAGCAGTACTTC.

This chain links TRBV9 with TRBJ2-1; D ambiguous. From germline, CDR1 is SGDLS and CDR2 YYNGEE. There are 13 residues in the CDR3. Trimming pared 3 bases from V and 8 bases from J, leaving 12 bases between. CDR3: CASSARLGDEQFF. CDR3 DNA: TGTGCCAGCAGCGCCAGACTGGGCGATGAGCAGTTCTTC. The full variable domain, with the rest looked up from reference TRBV9 and TRBJ2-1, is DSGVTQTPKHLITATGQRVTLRCSPRSGDLSVYWYQQSLDQGLQFLIQYYNGEERAKGNILERFSAQQFPDLHSELNLSSLELGDSALYFCASSARLGDEQFFGPGTRLTVL.

This chain uses TRBV28 with TRBJ1-2, with TRBD1 as a possible D gene (5 bases). This CDR3 is 12 amino acids long. V was trimmed by 6 bases and J by 8 bases, leaving 13 bases between them. Germline CDR1 is MDHEN and CDR2 is SYDVKM. The CDR3 region is CASRRTKGGYTF. For the CDR3, the DNA is TGTGCCAGCAGGCGGACAAAAGGGGGCTACACCTTC.

The rearrangement joins TRBV20-1 to TRBJ1-6, with a tentative D call TRBD1 (5 bases). CDR1 DFQATT and CDR2 SNEGSKA come from the germline V gene (reference sequence). Trimming pared 5 bases from V and 5 bases from J, leaving 10 bases between. The CDR3 covers 13 residues. The CDR3 coding sequence is TGCAGTGCTCCGGGACCGCATAATTCACCCCTCCACTTT. Translation gives CSAPGPHNSPLHF.

In its sample, this clonotype was seen many times. V and J are TRBV10-3 and TRBJ1-6; D may be TRBD1 (6 bases). Trimming took off 7 bases at V and 7 bases at J, with 11 bases between the two ends. Germline V CDR1 and CDR2: ENHRY, SYGVKD. The CDR3 covers 13 residues. The CDR3 nucleotides are TGTGCCATCACCATGGACAGAAATTCACCCCTCCACTTT. Amino acid sequence: CAITMDRNSPLHF.